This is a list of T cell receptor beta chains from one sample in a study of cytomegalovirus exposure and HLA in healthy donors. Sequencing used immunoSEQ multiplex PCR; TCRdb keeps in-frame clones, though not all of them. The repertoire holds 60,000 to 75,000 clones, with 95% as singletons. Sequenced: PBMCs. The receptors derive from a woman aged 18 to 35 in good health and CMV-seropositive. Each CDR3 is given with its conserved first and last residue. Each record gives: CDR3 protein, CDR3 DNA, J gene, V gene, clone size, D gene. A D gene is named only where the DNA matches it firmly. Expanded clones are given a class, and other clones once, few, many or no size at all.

cdr3_aa: CASRIHGSYGYTF; cdr3_nt: TGTGCCAGCAGGATACATGGGAGCTATGGCTACACCTTC; j_call: TRBJ1-2; v_call: TRBV6-6; clone_size: NA; d_call: NA
cdr3_aa: CASSPYAPTQYF; cdr3_nt: TGTGCCAGCAGCCCCTATGCGCCTACGCAGTATTTT; j_call: TRBJ2-3; v_call: TRBV14; clone_size: NA; d_call: NA
cdr3_aa: CASSQDQGRAGELFF; cdr3_nt: TGCGCCAGCAGCCAGGACCAGGGGAGGGCCGGGGAGCTGTTTTTT; j_call: TRBJ2-2; v_call: TRBV4-3; clone_size: NA; d_call: NA
cdr3_aa: CASSPDSQGAREAFF; cdr3_nt: TGTGCCAGCAGTCCCGACTCGCAGGGGGCTCGCGAAGCTTTCTTT; j_call: TRBJ1-1; v_call: TRBV6-5; clone_size: NA; d_call: TRBD1
cdr3_aa: CASSTLIGTKSYEQYF; cdr3_nt: TGTGCCAGCAGTACCCTCATCGGGACAAAGTCCTACGAGCAGTACTTC; j_call: TRBJ2-7; v_call: TRBV28; clone_size: NA; d_call: NA
cdr3_aa: CASSPQRQGGTGELFF; cdr3_nt: TGTGCCAGCAGTCCTCAGAGGCAGGGGGGTACCGGGGAGCTGTTTTTT; j_call: TRBJ2-2; v_call: TRBV28; clone_size: NA; d_call: NA
cdr3_aa: CASRCSRTRYFGKFF; cdr3_nt: TGTGCCAGCCGGTGCTCACGGACTAGATACTTCGGGAAGTTCTTC; j_call: TRBJ2-1; v_call: TRBV21-1; clone_size: NA; d_call: NA
cdr3_aa: CAWSGGLGNEQFF; cdr3_nt: TGTGCCTGGAGTGGGGGCCTAGGGAATGAGCAGTTCTTC; j_call: TRBJ2-1; v_call: TRBV30; clone_size: NA; d_call: NA
cdr3_aa: CASSYRDRGYEQYF; cdr3_nt: TGTGCCAGCAGTTATCGTGACAGGGGCTACGAGCAGTACTTC; j_call: TRBJ2-7; v_call: TRBV6-5; clone_size: NA; d_call: TRBD1
cdr3_aa: CASSSAGTGVRETQYF; cdr3_nt: TGTGCCAGCAGTTCGGCCGGGACAGGGGTTCGAGAGACCCAGTACTTC; j_call: TRBJ2-5; v_call: TRBV27; clone_size: once; d_call: TRBD1
cdr3_aa: CASSQGQGIPIYGYTF; cdr3_nt: TGCGCCAGCAGCCAAGGTCAGGGCATACCGATCTATGGCTACACCTTC; j_call: TRBJ1-2; v_call: TRBV4-3; clone_size: NA; d_call: NA
cdr3_aa: CASSPGLSYEQYF; cdr3_nt: TGTGCCAGCTCACCGGGACTAAGCTACGAGCAGTACTTC; j_call: TRBJ2-7; v_call: TRBV18; clone_size: NA; d_call: TRBD2
cdr3_aa: CASSHGAQGYTF; cdr3_nt: TGCGCCAGCAGCCATGGGGCCCAAGGCTACACCTTC; j_call: TRBJ1-2; v_call: TRBV4-1; clone_size: NA; d_call: NA
cdr3_aa: CASSLLLLDRGRSEKLFF; cdr3_nt: TGCGCCAGCAGCCTCCTTTTGCTGGACAGGGGCCGGAGTGAAAAACTGTTTTTT; j_call: TRBJ1-4; v_call: TRBV4-1; clone_size: NA; d_call: TRBD1
cdr3_aa: CASSYLGASPLHF; cdr3_nt: TGTGCCAGCAGTTACTTGGGGGCTTCACCCCTCCACTTT; j_call: TRBJ1-6; v_call: TRBV6-5; clone_size: NA; d_call: NA
cdr3_aa: CASSLGGLAEGTDTQYF; cdr3_nt: TGTGCCAGCTCACTAGGAGGACTAGCGGAGGGCACAGATACGCAGTATTTT; j_call: TRBJ2-3; v_call: TRBV18; clone_size: NA; d_call: TRBD2
cdr3_aa: CASSLTGGGETQYF; cdr3_nt: TGTGCCAGCAGCCTCACGGGGGGCGGTGAGACCCAGTACTTC; j_call: TRBJ2-5; v_call: TRBV7-9; clone_size: NA; d_call: NA
cdr3_aa: CASSYRPGGTTEAFF; cdr3_nt: TGTGCCAGCAGTTACCGCCCGGGGGGGACCACTGAAGCTTTCTTT; j_call: TRBJ1-1; v_call: TRBV6-5; clone_size: NA; d_call: NA
cdr3_aa: CASSRGLATNEQFF; cdr3_nt: TGCGCCAGCAGCAGGGGACTAGCGACCAATGAGCAGTTCTTC; j_call: TRBJ2-1; v_call: TRBV5-1; clone_size: NA; d_call: TRBD2
cdr3_aa: CASRPGLAGSSYNEQFF; cdr3_nt: TGTGCCAGCAGGCCGGGACTAGCGGGCAGCTCCTACAATGAGCAGTTCTTC; j_call: TRBJ2-1; v_call: TRBV7-2; clone_size: NA; d_call: TRBD2
cdr3_aa: CASSALPGGGTLAKNIQYF; cdr3_nt: TGTGCCAGCAGCGCACTCCCGGGGGGCGGCACGCTAGCCAAAAACATTCAGTACTTC; j_call: TRBJ2-4; v_call: TRBV9; clone_size: NA; d_call: NA
cdr3_aa: CAWGQGAGEKLFF; cdr3_nt: TGTGCCTGGGGTCAGGGGGCGGGGGAAAAACTGTTTTTT; j_call: TRBJ1-4; v_call: TRBV30; clone_size: NA; d_call: TRBD1
cdr3_aa: CASSKGGNSYEQYF; cdr3_nt: TGTGCCAGCAGCAAAGGGGGCAACTCCTACGAGCAGTACTTC; j_call: TRBJ2-7; v_call: TRBV9; clone_size: NA; d_call: TRBD1
cdr3_aa: CASNTGITTDTQYF; cdr3_nt: TGTGCCAGCAATACAGGGATTACCACAGATACGCAGTATTTT; j_call: TRBJ2-3; v_call: TRBV6-1; clone_size: NA; d_call: NA
cdr3_aa: CASSPTGNEQFF; cdr3_nt: TGTGCCAGCAGTCCGACTGGGAATGAGCAGTTCTTC; j_call: TRBJ2-1; v_call: TRBV2; clone_size: NA; d_call: NA
cdr3_aa: CSVEVSEETQYF; cdr3_nt: TGCAGCGTTGAGGTTAGTGAAGAGACCCAGTACTTC; j_call: TRBJ2-5; v_call: TRBV29-1; clone_size: NA; d_call: NA
cdr3_aa: CASSLQGDFREQYF; cdr3_nt: TGTGCCAGCAGTTTACAGGGGGACTTCCGCGAGCAGTACTTC; j_call: TRBJ2-7; v_call: TRBV28; clone_size: NA; d_call: NA
cdr3_aa: CASSLRGTGHEQYF; cdr3_nt: TGCGCCAGCAGTCTAAGGGGGACAGGCCACGAGCAGTACTTC; j_call: TRBJ2-7; v_call: TRBV23-1; clone_size: NA; d_call: TRBD1
cdr3_aa: CASSQLAEAYEQYF; cdr3_nt: TGTGCCAGCAGTCAACTAGCGGAGGCCTACGAGCAGTACTTC; j_call: TRBJ2-7; v_call: TRBV28; clone_size: NA; d_call: TRBD2
cdr3_aa: CASSLDGSPPYEQYF; cdr3_nt: TGTGCCAGCAGTTTAGACGGTAGCCCCCCCTACGAGCAGTACTTC; j_call: TRBJ2-7; v_call: TRBV28; clone_size: NA; d_call: NA
cdr3_aa: CASSLNMADGYTF; cdr3_nt: TGTGCCAGCAGCCTCAATATGGCAGATGGCTACACCTTC; j_call: TRBJ1-2; v_call: TRBV7-9; clone_size: NA; d_call: NA
cdr3_aa: CASSLTGGNTEAFF; cdr3_nt: TGTGCCAGCAGCTTAACGGGGGGGAACACTGAAGCTTTCTTT; j_call: TRBJ1-1; v_call: TRBV7-9; clone_size: NA; d_call: NA
cdr3_aa: CATAGNGAYNEQFF; cdr3_nt: TGTGCCACGGCGGGGAACGGGGCCTACAATGAGCAGTTCTTC; j_call: TRBJ2-1; v_call: TRBV10-3; clone_size: NA; d_call: NA
cdr3_aa: CASSPGGDGNTEAFF; cdr3_nt: TGTGCCAGCTCCCCCGGCGGGGATGGGAACACTGAAGCTTTCTTT; j_call: TRBJ1-1; v_call: TRBV18; clone_size: NA; d_call: NA
cdr3_aa: CAWSAGLAGRGRETQYF; cdr3_nt: TGTGCCTGGAGCGCGGGACTAGCGGGCCGAGGTCGGGAGACCCAGTACTTC; j_call: TRBJ2-5; v_call: TRBV30; clone_size: NA; d_call: TRBD2
cdr3_aa: CASSLDNAGGYTF; cdr3_nt: TGTGCCAGCAGCTTAGACAATGCCGGCGGCTACACCTTC; j_call: TRBJ1-2; v_call: TRBV7-3; clone_size: NA; d_call: NA
cdr3_aa: CASSEGGAYQETQYF; cdr3_nt: TGTGCCAGCAGTGAGGGTGGGGCTTACCAAGAGACCCAGTACTTC; j_call: TRBJ2-5; v_call: TRBV2; clone_size: NA; d_call: NA
cdr3_aa: CSVLTGTGGTEAFF; cdr3_nt: TGCAGCGTTCTAACCGGGACAGGGGGTACTGAAGCTTTCTTT; j_call: TRBJ1-1; v_call: TRBV29-1; clone_size: NA; d_call: TRBD1
cdr3_aa: CASSSQIYEQYF; cdr3_nt: TGTGCCAGCAGTTCCCAGATCTACGAGCAGTACTTC; j_call: TRBJ2-7; v_call: TRBV28; clone_size: NA; d_call: NA
cdr3_aa: CASSHSGNNEKLFF; cdr3_nt: TGCGCCAGCAGCCATTCAGGGAATAATGAAAAACTGTTTTTT; j_call: TRBJ1-4; v_call: TRBV4-1; clone_size: NA; d_call: NA
cdr3_aa: CASSQDLGSQPYEQYF; cdr3_nt: TGCGCCAGCAGCCAAGATCTCGGTAGCCAGCCCTACGAGCAGTACTTC; j_call: TRBJ2-7; v_call: TRBV4-1; clone_size: NA; d_call: NA
cdr3_aa: CASRQGYEQYF; cdr3_nt: TGTGCCAGTAGGCAGGGATACGAGCAGTACTTC; j_call: TRBJ2-7; v_call: TRBV19; clone_size: once; d_call: NA
cdr3_aa: CASSTLTGEHSYEQYF; cdr3_nt: TGTGCCAGCAGTACTCTCACGGGGGAACACTCCTACGAGCAGTACTTC; j_call: TRBJ2-7; v_call: TRBV27; clone_size: NA; d_call: NA
cdr3_aa: CASSQVFRGVETQYF; cdr3_nt: TGCGCCAGCAGCCAAGTGTTTCGGGGAGTGGAGACCCAGTACTTC; j_call: TRBJ2-5; v_call: TRBV4-1; clone_size: NA; d_call: NA
cdr3_aa: CASSQERRESAFF; cdr3_nt: TGTGCCAGCAGCCAAGAGAGGCGGGAATCAGCTTTCTTT; j_call: TRBJ1-1; v_call: TRBV4-2; clone_size: NA; d_call: NA